A selection of T cell receptor beta chains follows, all from one sample in a study of blood T cell repertoires in COVID-19. The table came from immunoSEQ multiplex PCR; TCRdb's copy has only in-frame clones and leaves some out. The sample lists 200,000 to 250,000 clones, nearly 90% occurring once. The sequenced sample was PBMCs or T cells enriched from blood (not recorded which). The receptors shown here come from a man aged 30 to 45 who had recovered from COVID-19. Both conserved end residues are trimmed from each CDR3. Only part of the rows carry a size: once, few, many, or a class if the clone is expanded.

cdr3_aa | clone_size | v_call
ASSVSGPYTDTQY | . | TRBV28
ASSLVVPKSIPEAF | . | TRBV7-8
ASSTGAANIQY | . | TRBV6-5
VILLPESYNEQF | . | TRBV10-1
ASSESGIFYEQY | . | TRBV25-1
ASSQDLGGVDTQY | many | TRBV4-2
ASRAGVGEKLF | . | TRBV12-3/TRBV12-4
ASSLGVTVNTEAF | . | TRBV5-1
ASSSQGADTGELF | . | TRBV5-1
SVGLRWPSYEQY | . | TRBV29-1
ASSLVGSDTGELF | . | TRBV5-4
ASSQGDTPAYGYT | . | TRBV4-3
AIVREGYNEQF | once | TRBV12-3/TRBV12-4
AHGQGDQPQH | . | TRBV30
ASSVQGNEQY | . | TRBV9
ASSYSPVGQGAYEQY | . | TRBV5-1
ASSQFRGDRGSSGANVLT | few | TRBV14
ASSLQRGGYGYT | once | TRBV7-8
ASSSGGWYSNQPQH | few | TRBV7-2
ATKRTSGSTDTQY | . | TRBV2
ASTLPGTNTGELF | . | TRBV5-1
ASSQDLILTGKLH | . | TRBV4-1
ASSPRGAGGQPQH | . | TRBV10-2
ASSPDKRYEQY | . | TRBV7-9
ASSPADGNTIY | few | TRBV18
ASSGQGWADTQY | once | TRBV9
ASSPPLTGNTEAF | . | TRBV18
ASSSPQRGSYNSPLH | . | TRBV28
ASRGSGTYEQY | . | TRBV6-5
ASSQGDRGSYNEQF | once | TRBV3-1/TRBV3-2
ASSPGDYRNTEAF | . | TRBV11-3
ASSSPGQGIYEQY | . | TRBV6-5
ASSYTQTTGNTGELF | . | TRBV7-3